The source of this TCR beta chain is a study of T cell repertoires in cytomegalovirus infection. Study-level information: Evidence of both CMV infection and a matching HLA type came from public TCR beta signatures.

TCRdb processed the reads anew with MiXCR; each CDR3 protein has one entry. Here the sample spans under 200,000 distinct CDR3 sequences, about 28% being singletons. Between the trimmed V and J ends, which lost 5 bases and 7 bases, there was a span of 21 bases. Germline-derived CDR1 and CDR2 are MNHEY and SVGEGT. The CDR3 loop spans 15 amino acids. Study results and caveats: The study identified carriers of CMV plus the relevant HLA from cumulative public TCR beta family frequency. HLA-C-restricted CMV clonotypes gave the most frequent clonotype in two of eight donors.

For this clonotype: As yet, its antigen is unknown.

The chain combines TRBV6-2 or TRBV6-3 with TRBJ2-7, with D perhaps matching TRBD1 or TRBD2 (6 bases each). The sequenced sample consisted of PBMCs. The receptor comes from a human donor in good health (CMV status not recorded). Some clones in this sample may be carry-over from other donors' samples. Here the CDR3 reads CASSNPIGGPGEQYF. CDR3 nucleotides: TGTGCCAGCAGTAACCCTATCGGGGGCCCTGGAGAGCAGTACTTC.